The table lists the clone carrying this T cell receptor (beta chain) with many counts. The sample is drawn from a study of HIV-infected patients and healthy controls. V was trimmed by 10 bases and J by 1 base, leaving 14 bases between them. This CDR3 contains 14 residues. No cell fractionation was done, so the repertoire covers all unsorted peripheral blood T cells. About 480 ng RNA was reverse transcribed with alpha and beta constant-region primers. Each of the alpha and beta chains got its own library through chain-specific third strand synthesis with indices. TCRdb reanalysed the 5' RACE reads using MiXCR and keeps one entry per CDR3 protein. The table lists around 15,000 distinct CDR3 sequences, roughly 7.7% of them singletons.

The genes are TRBV12-3 or TRBV12-4 and TRBJ2-1; either TRBD1 or TRBD2 may supply D (5 bases each). This receptor was taken from an adult in good health. The sample comprised blood. CDR3 loop: CATLGRESYNEQFF. The DNA for the CDR3 is TGTGCCACCCTGGGCAGGGAGTCCTACAATGAGCAGTTCTTC.